This T cell receptor beta chain stems from a study of blood T cell repertoires in COVID-19. Turning to the study itself: The study drew acute and convalescent COVID-19 samples from the United States, Italy and Spain.

Under the authors' procedure: Using reference gene primer amplification, nucleated cell counts were estimated. Repertoires were generated with immunoSEQ multiplex PCR, while TCRdb's copy carries only in-frame clones and drops some. V and J calls and clone size follow that table, whereas D and trimming were derived from the DNA. There are roughly 220,000 clones in the sample; around 87% occur only once, and about 3% lies in the top ten. CDR3 length: 14 amino acids. The J segment lost 4 bases and the V segment lost 3 bases, leaving 3 bases of the junction unmatched. Germline V gene sequence: CDR1 SGHDT, CDR2 YYEEEE.

This chain uses TRBV5-6 with TRBJ1-3; 8 bases fit TRBD1. The receptor was isolated from a man aged 55 to 69 with acute or convalescent COVID-19. Sequencing used peripheral blood. The CDR3 loop is CASSYRGAGNTIYF. The DNA for the CDR3 is TGTGCCAGCAGCTACAGGGGGGCAGGAAACACCATATATTTT.